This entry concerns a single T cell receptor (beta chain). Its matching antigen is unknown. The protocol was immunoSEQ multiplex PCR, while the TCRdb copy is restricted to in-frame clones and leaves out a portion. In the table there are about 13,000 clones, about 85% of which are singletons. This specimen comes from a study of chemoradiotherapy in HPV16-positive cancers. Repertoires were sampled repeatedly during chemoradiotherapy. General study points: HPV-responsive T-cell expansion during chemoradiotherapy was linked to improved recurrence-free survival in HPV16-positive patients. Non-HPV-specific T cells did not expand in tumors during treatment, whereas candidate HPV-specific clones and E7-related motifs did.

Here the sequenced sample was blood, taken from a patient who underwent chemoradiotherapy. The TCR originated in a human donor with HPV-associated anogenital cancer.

The CDR3 DNA sequence: TGCGCCAGCAGCTTACCTCCCGGGACAGGTTCGGATGGCTACACCTTC. Amino acid sequence: CASSLPPGTGSDGYTF. The chain recombines TRBV5-1 with TRBJ1-2, with 8 bases aligning to TRBD1. Germline values: CDR1 SGHRS, CDR2 YFSETQ. The J segment lost 6 bases and the V segment lost 2 bases, leaving 12 bases of the junction unmatched. This CDR3 has 16 residues.